The next 14 T cell receptor beta chains were all read from a single sample in a study of vaccination effects on CD4 cells after COVID-19. TCRdb's copy holds only in-frame clones and misses some; the assay was immunoSEQ multiplex PCR. The table has 50,000 to 65,000 clones, around 85% seen once. The ViraFEST assay expanded antigen-specific CD4+ T cells with viral peptide pools before sequencing. Having been cultured for around ten days, the cells underwent CD4+ T cell isolation. Which antigens these TCRs recognize remains unknown. The input for sequencing was CD4+ T cells from PBMCs cultured with HCoV-229E spike peptides, taken before COVID-19 vaccination. The receptors come from a human donor who received a COVID-19 vaccine.

Here the CDR3 reads CASSLSTGGAGEKLFF. The CDR3 coding sequence is TGTGCCAGCAGCTTATCAACAGGGGGCGCGGGCGAAAAACTGTTTTTT. This sequence joins TRBV11-2 and TRBJ1-4, with 9 bases lining up with TRBD1. Germline CDR1 and CDR2: SGHAT and FQNNGV. V lost 2 bases and J lost 8; bases outside the gene matches: 9. The CDR3 covers 16 residues.

V gene TRBV6-1 combines with J gene TRBJ2-7, with D possibly being TRBD1 (6 bases). The CDR3 covers 14 residues. Trimming stripped 5 bases from V and 1 base from J, with 12 bases between. Per the germline V gene, CDR1 is MNHNS and CDR2 is SASEGT. The CDR3 sequence: CASSLSGVSYEQYV. The CDR3 region has the DNA TGTGCCAGCAGTTTATCAGGGGTGTCCTACGAGCAGTACGTC.

V usage is TRBV7-2 and J usage is TRBJ2-5; the match to TRBD2 covers 10 bases. Germline V gene lookup returns CDR1 SGHTA and CDR2 FQGNSA. The CDR3 length is 17 residues. The V and J ends lost 5 bases and 1 base, in that order; junction bases with no gene match: 10. Here the CDR3 reads CASSPLSLAGVQETQYF. Here the CDR3 DNA reads TGTGCCAGCAGCCCCCTTTCCCTAGCGGGGGTCCAAGAGACCCAGTACTTC.

The chain is built from TRBV5-6 and TRBJ1-5, with 7 positions matching TRBD1. The CDR3 contains 16 residues. The V segment lost 3 bases and the J segment 2 bases; nucleotides outside the gene matches: 8. Germline values: CDR1 SGHDT, CDR2 YYEEEE. Here the CDR3 DNA reads TGTGCCAGCAGCTCATATTTGGGGACAGGCAATCAGCCCCAGCATTTT. Protein sequence: CASSSYLGTGNQPQHF.

This clone has a handful of counts. The gene calls are TRBV30 and TRBJ2-3, with TRBD1 as a possible D gene (5 bases). This CDR3 comprises 12 residues. V lost 2 bases to trimming and J lost 4 bases, with 7 bases between them. The germline V gene has CDR1 GTSNPN and CDR2 SVGIG (reference sequence). CDR3 region: CAWSKGADTQYF. In nucleotides, the CDR3 is TGTGCCTGGAGTAAAGGGGCAGATACGCAGTATTTT.

This clone was observed a handful of times. This chain links TRBV29-1 with TRBJ2-3, with D maybe TRBD1 (5 bases). V lost 2 bases and J lost 3, with 6 bases in between. The CDR3 runs 12 residues. Looked up from germline, CDR1 is SQVTM and CDR2 is ANQGSEA. The CDR3 reads CSVERGTDTQYF. Written as DNA, the CDR3 is TGCAGCGTTGAAAGGGGAACAGATACGCAGTATTTT.

This rearrangement joins TRBV6-5 to TRBJ1-1; 7 bases align to TRBD1. Germline-derived CDR1 and CDR2 are MNHEY and SVGAGI. CDR3 length equals 14 residues. J gave up 1 base and V 6 bases, and 5 bases lay outside the gene matches. CDR3 in DNA: TGTGCCAGCAGGCTCAACAGGGGGAACACTGAAGCTTTCTTT. It encodes CASRLNRGNTEAFF.

This chain connects TRBV2 to TRBJ1-4; TRBD1 matches at 8 bases. The CDR3 spans 14 residues. The germline CDR1 and CDR2 sequences are SNHLY and FYNNEI. The junction had 5 bases not matched to a gene; V was cut back by 5 bases and J by 6 bases. CDR3 DNA sequence: TGTGCCAGCAGTTTCCAGGGGGCGTATGAAAAACTGTTTTTT. Its translation is CASSFQGAYEKLFF.

CDR3 region: CASSPWGRGGDEQFF. The CDR3 DNA reads as TGTGCCAGCAGCCCCTGGGGCAGGGGCGGAGATGAGCAGTTCTTC. The V and J genes are TRBV3-1 (or the pseudogene TRBV3-2) and TRBJ2-1, with a tentative D call TRBD1 (6 bases). V gave up 4 bases and J gave up 8 bases, with 18 bases separating them. The germline V gene has CDR1 LGHDT and CDR2 YNNKEL (reference sequence). The CDR3 is 15 residues long.

This clone turned up a few times. The sample contains more than one DNA sequence encoding this CDR3. The chain employs TRBV19 and TRBJ2-3; TRBD2 might be the D (6 bases). The V end lost 3 bases, the J end lost 3 bases, and 13 bases lay between the germline ends. Germline CDR1 LNHDA, CDR2 SQIVND (reference sequence). The CDR3 sequence is 15 residues long. The CDR3 DNA reads TGTGCCAGTAGTATTGGCAGGGCGGGAACAGATACGCAGTATTTT. Its translation is CASSIGRAGTDTQYF.

This clone was observed a few times. The chain carries TRBV7-2 and TRBJ2-2; TRBD2 aligns across 8 bases. Per germline, CDR1 SGHTA and CDR2 FQGNSA. The CDR3 has 15 amino acids. Losses at the gene ends were 5 bases for V and 2 bases for J; bases not matched to a gene: 4. The chain's CDR3 is CASSLSGGNTGELFF. For the CDR3, the DNA is TGTGCCAGCAGCCTGAGCGGGGGTAACACCGGGGAGCTGTTTTTT.

This chain joins TRBV2 and TRBJ1-1; D uncertain. The CDR3 has 14 residues. V shed 5 bases and J shed 6 bases, with 16 bases lying between them. Germline CDR1 is SNHLY and CDR2 is FYNNEI. CDR3 sequence: CASSPDKHNPEAFF. Here the CDR3 DNA reads TGTGCCAGCAGTCCAGACAAACATAACCCTGAAGCTTTCTTT.

The V and J genes are TRBV20-1 and TRBJ1-5; TRBD1 aligns across 7 bases. With V trimmed by 3 bases and J by 0 bases, 14 bases remained unmatched. The CDR3 loop spans 18 amino acids. Per germline, CDR1 DFQATT and CDR2 SNEGSKA (reference sequence). The CDR3 nucleotides are TGCAGTGCTAGTAAGCGGACAGGAGGCTTTTATAGCAATCAGCCCCAGCATTTT. Residues: CSASKRTGGFYSNQPQHF.

The sample holds a few counts of this clone. CDR3 region: CASRPPGQGGSGANVLTF. CDR3 sequence (DNA): TGTGCCAGCAGACCGCCCGGACAGGGGGGATCTGGGGCCAACGTCCTGACTTTC. This sequence joins TRBV7-2 and TRBJ2-6, with 10 bases lining up with TRBD1. The germline V gene encodes CDR1 SGHTA and CDR2 FQGNSA. This CDR3 region has 18 residues. Unmatched junction bases numbered 9, after V lost 6 bases and J lost 1 base.